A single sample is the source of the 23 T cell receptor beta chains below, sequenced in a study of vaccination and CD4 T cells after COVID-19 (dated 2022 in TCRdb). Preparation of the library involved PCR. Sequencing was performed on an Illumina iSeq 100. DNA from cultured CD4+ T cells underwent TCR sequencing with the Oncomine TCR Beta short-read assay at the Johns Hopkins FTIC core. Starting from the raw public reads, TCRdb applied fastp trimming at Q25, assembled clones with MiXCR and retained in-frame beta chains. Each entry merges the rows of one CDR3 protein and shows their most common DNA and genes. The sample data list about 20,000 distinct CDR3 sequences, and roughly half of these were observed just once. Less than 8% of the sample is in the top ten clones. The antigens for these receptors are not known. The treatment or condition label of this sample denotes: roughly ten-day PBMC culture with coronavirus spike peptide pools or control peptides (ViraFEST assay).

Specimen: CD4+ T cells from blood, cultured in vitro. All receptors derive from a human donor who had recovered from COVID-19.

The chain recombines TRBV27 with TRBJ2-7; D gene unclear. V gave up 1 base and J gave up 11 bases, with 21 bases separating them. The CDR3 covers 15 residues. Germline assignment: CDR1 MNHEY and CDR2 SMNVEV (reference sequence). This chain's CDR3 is CASSLLGSPSFKEYF. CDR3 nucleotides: TGTGCCAGCAGTTTATTGGGAAGCCCCTCCTTTAAAGAGTACTTC.

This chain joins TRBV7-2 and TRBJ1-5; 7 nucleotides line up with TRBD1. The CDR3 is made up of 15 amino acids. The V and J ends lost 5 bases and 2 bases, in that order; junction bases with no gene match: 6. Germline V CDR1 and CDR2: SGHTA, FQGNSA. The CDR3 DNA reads TGTGCCAGCAGCACGGGACAGCGGGGCAATCAGCCCCAGCATTTT. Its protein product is CASSTGQRGNQPQHF.

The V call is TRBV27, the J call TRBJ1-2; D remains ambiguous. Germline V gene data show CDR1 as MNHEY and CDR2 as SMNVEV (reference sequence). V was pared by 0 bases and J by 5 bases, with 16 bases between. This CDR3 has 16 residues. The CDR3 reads CASSLSLTAGIYGYTF. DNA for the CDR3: TGTGCCAGCAGTTTATCCCTTACTGCGGGGATATATGGCTACACCTTC.

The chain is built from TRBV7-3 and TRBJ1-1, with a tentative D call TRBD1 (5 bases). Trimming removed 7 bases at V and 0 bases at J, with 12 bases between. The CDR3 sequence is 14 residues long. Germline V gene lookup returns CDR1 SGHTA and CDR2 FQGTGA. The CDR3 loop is CASTPGGLNTEAFF. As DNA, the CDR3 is TGTGCCAGCACCCCCGGGGGTTTGAACACTGAAGCTTTCTTT.

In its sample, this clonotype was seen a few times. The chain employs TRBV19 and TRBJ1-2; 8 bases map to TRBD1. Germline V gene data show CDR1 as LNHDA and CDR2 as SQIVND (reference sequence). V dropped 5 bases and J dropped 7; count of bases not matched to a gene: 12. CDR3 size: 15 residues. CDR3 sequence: CASSVPAGGASGYTF. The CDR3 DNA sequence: TGTGCCAGTAGTGTCCCCGCAGGGGGCGCGAGTGGCTACACCTTC.

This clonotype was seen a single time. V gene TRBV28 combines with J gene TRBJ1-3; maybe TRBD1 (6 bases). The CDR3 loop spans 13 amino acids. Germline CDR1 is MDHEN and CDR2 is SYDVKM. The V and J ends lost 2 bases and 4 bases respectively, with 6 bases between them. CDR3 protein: CASSLTGGNTIYF. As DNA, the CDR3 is TGTGCCAGCAGTTTAACAGGGGGAAACACCATATATTTT.

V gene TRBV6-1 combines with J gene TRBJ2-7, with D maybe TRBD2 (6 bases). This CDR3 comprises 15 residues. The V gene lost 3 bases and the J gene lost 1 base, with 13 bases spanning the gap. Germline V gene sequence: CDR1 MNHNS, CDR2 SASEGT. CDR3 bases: TGTGCCAGCAGTGAGGCGGGAACGAAGTCCTACGAGCAGTACTTC. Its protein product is CASSEAGTKSYEQYF.

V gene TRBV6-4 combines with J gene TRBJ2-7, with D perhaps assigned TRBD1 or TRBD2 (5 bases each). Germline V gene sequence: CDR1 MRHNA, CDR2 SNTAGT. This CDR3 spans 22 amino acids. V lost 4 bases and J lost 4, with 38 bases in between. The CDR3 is CASSAAIPGRNTTSKPEYEQYF. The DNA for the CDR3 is TGTGCCAGCAGTGCCGCAATACCGGGACGGAACACGACATCAAAACCCGAGTACGAGCAGTACTTC.

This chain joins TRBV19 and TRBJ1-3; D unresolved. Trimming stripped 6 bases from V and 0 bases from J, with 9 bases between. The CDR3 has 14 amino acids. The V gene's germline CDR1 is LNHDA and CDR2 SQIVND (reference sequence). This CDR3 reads CASSEGHSGNTIYF. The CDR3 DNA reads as TGTGCCAGTAGCGAGGGCCACTCTGGAAACACCATATATTTT.

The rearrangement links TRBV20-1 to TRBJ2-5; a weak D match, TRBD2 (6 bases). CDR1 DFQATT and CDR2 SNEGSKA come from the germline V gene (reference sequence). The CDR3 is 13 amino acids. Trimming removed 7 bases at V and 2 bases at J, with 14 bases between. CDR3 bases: TGCAGTGTAGTGGCGGGACTTCAAGAGACCCAGTACTTC. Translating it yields CSVVAGLQETQYF.

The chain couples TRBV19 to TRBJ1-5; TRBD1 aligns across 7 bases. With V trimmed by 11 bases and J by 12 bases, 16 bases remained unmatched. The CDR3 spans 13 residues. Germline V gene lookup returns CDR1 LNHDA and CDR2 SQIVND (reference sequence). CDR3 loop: CASGPGTVVLQHF. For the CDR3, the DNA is TGTGCCTCCGGTCCGGGGACAGTTGTTCTCCAGCATTTT.

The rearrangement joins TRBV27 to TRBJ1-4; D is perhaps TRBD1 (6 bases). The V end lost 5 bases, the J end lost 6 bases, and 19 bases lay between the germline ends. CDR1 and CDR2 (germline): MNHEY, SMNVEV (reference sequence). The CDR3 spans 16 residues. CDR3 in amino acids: CASSPIGGYGDEKLFF. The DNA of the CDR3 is TGTGCCAGCAGTCCCATAGGGGGGTATGGGGATGAAAAACTGTTTTTT.

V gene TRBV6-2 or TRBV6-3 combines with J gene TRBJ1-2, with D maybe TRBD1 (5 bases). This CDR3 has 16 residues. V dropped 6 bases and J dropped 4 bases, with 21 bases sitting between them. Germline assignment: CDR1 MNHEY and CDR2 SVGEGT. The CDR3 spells CASRGQKAVGSYGYTF. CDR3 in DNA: TGTGCCAGCAGGGGGCAGAAGGCAGTTGGGAGCTATGGCTACACCTTC.

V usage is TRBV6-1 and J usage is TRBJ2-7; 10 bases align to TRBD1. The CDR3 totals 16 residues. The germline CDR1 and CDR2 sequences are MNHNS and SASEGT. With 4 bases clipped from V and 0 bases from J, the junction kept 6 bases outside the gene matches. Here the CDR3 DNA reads TGTGCCAGCAGTGGACAGGGGGCATTTCTCTCCTACGAGCAGTACTTC. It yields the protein CASSGQGAFLSYEQYF.

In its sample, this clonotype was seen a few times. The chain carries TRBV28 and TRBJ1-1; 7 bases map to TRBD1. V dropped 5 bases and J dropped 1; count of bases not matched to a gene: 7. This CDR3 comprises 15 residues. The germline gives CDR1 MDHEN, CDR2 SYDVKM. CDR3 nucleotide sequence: TGTGCCAGCAGTCCGCCAAGGGGGCCGAACACTGAAGCTTTCTTT. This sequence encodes CASSPPRGPNTEAFF.

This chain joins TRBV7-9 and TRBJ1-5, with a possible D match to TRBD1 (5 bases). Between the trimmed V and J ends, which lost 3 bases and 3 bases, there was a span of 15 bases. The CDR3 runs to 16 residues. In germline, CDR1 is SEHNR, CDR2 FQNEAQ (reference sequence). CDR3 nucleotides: TGTGCCAGCAGCTTGGGGGACGGTATAGCCAATCAGCCCCAGCATTTT. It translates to CASSLGDGIANQPQHF. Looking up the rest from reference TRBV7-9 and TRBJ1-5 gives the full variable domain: DTGVSQNPRHKITKRGQNVTFRCDPISEHNRLYWYRQTLGQGPEFLTYFQNEAQLEKSRLLSDRFSAERPKGSFSTLEIQRTEQGDSAMYLCASSLGDGIANQPQHFGDGTRLSIL.

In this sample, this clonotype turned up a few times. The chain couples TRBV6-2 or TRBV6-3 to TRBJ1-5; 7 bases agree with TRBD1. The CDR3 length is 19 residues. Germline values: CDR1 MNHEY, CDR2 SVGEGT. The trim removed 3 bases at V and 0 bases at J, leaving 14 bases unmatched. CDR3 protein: CASSYSIRDSGYSNQPQHF. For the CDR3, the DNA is TGTGCCAGCAGTTATTCTATACGGGACAGCGGATATAGCAATCAGCCCCAGCATTTT.

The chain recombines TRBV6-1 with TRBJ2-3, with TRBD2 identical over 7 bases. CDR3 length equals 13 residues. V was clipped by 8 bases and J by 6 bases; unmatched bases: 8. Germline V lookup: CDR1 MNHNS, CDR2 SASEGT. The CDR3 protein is CASGRERADTQYF. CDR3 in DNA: TGTGCCAGCGGGCGGGAGAGGGCGGATACGCAGTATTTT.

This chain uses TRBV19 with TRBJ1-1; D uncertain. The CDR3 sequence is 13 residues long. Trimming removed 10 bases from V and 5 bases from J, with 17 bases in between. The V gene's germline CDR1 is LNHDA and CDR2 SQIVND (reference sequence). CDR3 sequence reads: CAIRSSPVTEAFF. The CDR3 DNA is TGTGCCATCCGGTCCTCCCCTGTTACTGAAGCTTTCTTT.

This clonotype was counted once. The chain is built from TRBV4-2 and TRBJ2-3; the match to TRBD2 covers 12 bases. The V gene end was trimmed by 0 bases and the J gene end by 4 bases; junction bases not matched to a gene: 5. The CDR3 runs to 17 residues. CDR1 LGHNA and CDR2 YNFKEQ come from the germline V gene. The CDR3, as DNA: TGTGCCAGCAGCCAAGACCACCTAGCGGGAGGGCCAGATACGCAGTATTTT. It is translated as CASSQDHLAGGPDTQYF.

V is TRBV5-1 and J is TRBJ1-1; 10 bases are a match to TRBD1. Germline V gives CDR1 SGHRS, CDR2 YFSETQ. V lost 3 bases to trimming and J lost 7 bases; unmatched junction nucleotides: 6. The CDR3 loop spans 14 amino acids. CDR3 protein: CASSSSRDRGEAFF. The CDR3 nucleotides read TGCGCCAGCAGCTCGTCCCGGGACAGGGGTGAAGCTTTCTTT.

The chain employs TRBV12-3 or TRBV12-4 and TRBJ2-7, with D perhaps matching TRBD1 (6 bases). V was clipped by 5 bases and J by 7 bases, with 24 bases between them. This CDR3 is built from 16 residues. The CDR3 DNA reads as TGTGCCAGCAGTCTAAGGGGGAAACGCGACCGGAGGGAGCAGTACTTC. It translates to CASSLRGKRDRREQYF.

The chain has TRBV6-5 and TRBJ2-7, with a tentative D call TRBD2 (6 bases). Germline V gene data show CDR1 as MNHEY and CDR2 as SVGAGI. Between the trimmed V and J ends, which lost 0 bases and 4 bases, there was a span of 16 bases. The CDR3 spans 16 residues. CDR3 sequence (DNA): TGTGCCAGCAGTTACTCGACAGCGGGTGGCTATTACGAGCAGTACTTC. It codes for CASSYSTAGGYYEQYF.